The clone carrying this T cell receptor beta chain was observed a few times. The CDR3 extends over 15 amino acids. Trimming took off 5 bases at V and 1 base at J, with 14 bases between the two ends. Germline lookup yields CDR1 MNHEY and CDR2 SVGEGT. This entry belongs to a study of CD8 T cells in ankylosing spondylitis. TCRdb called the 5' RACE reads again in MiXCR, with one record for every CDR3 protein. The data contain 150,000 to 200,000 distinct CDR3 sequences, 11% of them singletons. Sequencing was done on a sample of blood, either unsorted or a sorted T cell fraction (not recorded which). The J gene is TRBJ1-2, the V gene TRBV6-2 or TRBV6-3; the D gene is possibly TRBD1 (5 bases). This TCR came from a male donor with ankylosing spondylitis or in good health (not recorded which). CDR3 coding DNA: TGTGCCAGCAGTACGGCCGGGACCATTAACTATGGCTACACCTTC. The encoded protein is CASSTAGTINYGYTF.